This TCR beta chain was obtained from a study of blood T cell repertoires in COVID-19. Per the original data handling: Cell counts per sample came from amplifying reference gene primers. Sequencing was performed with immunoSEQ multiplex PCR; in TCRdb, only in-frame clones are kept and a portion is missing. V and J calls and clone size are those listed in that table; D and trimming were worked out from the DNA. Of fewer than 400,000 clones listed, more than 85% were seen once; the top ten hold roughly 20%. Participant reports of clinical history set cohort assignment. This TCR derives from a woman aged 30 to 39 who had recovered from COVID-19. The sequencing sample was made of PBMCs or T cells enriched from blood (not recorded which).

The CDR3 DNA is TGTGCTAGTGCCGGGACAGTAGACCCCTACGAGCAGTACTTC. Its protein product is CASAGTVDPYEQYF. This chain joins TRBV12-5 and TRBJ2-7, with TRBD1 identical over 7 bases. Germline trimming cut 7 bases from V and 2 bases from J; bases unmatched to any gene: 8. There are 14 residues in the CDR3. Germline CDR1 LGHNT, CDR2 FRNRAP. The entire variable domain, with the rest obtained from reference TRBV12-5 and TRBJ2-7, is as follows: DARVTQTPRHKVTEMGQEVTMRCQPILGHNTVFWYRQTMMQGLELLAYFRNRAPLDDSGMPKDRFSAEMPDATLATLKIQPSEPRDSAVYFCASAGTVDPYEQYFGPGTRLTVT.